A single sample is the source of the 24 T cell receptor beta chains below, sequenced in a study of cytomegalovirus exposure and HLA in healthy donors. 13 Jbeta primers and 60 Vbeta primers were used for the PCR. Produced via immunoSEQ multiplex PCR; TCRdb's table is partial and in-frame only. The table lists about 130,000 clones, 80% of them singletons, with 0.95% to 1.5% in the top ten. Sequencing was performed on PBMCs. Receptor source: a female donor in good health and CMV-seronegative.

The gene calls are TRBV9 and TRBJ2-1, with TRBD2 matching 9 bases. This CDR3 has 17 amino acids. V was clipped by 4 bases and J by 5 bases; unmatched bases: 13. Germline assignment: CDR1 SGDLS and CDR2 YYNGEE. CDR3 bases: TGTGCCAGCAGCCCTATTCTTCTAGCGGGAACAGACAATGAGCAGTTCTTC. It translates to CASSPILLAGTDNEQFF.

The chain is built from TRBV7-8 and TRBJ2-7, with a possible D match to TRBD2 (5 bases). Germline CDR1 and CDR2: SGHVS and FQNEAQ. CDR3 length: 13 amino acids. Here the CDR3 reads CAVGSESSYEQYF. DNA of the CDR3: TGTGCGGTAGGTAGCGAAAGCTCCTACGAGCAGTACTTC. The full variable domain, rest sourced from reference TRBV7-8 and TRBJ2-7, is GAGVSQSPRYKVAKRGQDVALRCDPISGHVSLFWYQQALGQGPEFLTYFQNEAQLDKSGLPSDRFFAERPEGSVSTLKIQRTQQEDSAVYLCAVGSESSYEQYFGPGTRLTVT.

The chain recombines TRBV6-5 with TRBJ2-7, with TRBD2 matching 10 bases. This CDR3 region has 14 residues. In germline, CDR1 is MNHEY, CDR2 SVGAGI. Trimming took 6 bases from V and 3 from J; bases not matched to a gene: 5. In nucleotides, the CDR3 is TGTGCCAGCAGCCCCTGGACTAGCGGCTACGAGCAGTACTTC. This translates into CASSPWTSGYEQYF.

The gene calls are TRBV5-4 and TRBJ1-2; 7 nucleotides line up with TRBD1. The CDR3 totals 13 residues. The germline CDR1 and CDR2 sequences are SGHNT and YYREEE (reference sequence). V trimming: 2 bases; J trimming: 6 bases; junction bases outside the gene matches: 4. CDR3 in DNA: TGTGCCAGCAGCTTAGACAGGGTCCATGGCTACACCTTC. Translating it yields CASSLDRVHGYTF.

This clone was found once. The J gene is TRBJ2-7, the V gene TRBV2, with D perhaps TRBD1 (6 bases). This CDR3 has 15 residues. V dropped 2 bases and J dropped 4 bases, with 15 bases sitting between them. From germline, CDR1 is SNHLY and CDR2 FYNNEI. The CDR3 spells CASSEMGRGRYEQYF. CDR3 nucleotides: TGTGCCAGCAGTGAAATGGGCAGGGGAAGGTACGAGCAGTACTTC.

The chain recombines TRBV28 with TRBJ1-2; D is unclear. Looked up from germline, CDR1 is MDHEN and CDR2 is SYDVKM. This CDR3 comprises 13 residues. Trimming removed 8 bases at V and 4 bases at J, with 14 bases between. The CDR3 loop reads CASGGPSFYGYTF. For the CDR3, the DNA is TGTGCCAGCGGTGGTCCGAGCTTCTATGGCTACACCTTC.

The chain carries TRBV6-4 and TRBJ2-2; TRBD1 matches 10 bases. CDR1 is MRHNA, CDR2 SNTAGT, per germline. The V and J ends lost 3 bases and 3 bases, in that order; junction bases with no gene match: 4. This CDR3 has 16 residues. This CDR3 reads CASSDSGTGDTGELFF. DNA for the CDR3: TGTGCCAGCAGTGATTCCGGGACAGGGGACACCGGGGAGCTGTTTTTT.

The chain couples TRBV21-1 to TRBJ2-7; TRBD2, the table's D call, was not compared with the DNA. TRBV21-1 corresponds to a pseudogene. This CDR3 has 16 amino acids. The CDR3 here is CASSPRLAGNSYEQYF. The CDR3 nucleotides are TGTGCCAGCAGCCCTAGACTAGCGGGGAATTCCTACGAGCAGTACTTC.

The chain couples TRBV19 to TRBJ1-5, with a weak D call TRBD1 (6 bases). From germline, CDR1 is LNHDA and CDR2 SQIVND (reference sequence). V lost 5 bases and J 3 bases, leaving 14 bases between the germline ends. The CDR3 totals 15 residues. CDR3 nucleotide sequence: TGTGCCAGTAGTGAGAGACAGGTGTTCAATCAGCCCCAGCATTTT. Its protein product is CASSERQVFNQPQHF.

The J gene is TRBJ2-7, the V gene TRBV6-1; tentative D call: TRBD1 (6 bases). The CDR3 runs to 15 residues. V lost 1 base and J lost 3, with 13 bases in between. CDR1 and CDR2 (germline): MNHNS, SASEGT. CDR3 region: CASSEGGTRNYEQYF. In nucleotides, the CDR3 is TGTGCCAGCAGTGAAGGGGGGACACGGAACTACGAGCAGTACTTC.

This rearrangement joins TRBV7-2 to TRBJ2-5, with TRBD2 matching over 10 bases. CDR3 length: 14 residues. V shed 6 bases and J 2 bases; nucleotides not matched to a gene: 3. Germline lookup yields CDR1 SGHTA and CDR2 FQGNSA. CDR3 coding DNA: TGTGCCAGCAGTCGTAGCGGGGGGCAAGAGACCCAGTACTTC. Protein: CASSRSGGQETQYF.

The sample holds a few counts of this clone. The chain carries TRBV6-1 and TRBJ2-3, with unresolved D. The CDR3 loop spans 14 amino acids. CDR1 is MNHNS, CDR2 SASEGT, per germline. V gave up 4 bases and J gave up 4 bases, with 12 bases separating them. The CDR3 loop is CASSVERTPDTQYF. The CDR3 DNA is TGTGCCAGCAGTGTGGAGAGAACCCCAGATACGCAGTATTTT.

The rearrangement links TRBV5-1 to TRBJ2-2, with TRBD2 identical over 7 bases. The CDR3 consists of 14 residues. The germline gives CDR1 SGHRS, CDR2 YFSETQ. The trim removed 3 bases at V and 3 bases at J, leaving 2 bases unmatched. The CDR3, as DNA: TGCGCCAGCAGCTACCGGGGGGACACCGGGGAGCTGTTTTTT. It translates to CASSYRGDTGELFF. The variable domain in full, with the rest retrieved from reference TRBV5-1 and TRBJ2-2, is KAGVTQTPRYLIKTRGQQVTLSCSPISGHRSVSWYQQTPGQGLQFLFEYFSETQRNKGNFPGRFSGRQFSNSRSEMNVSTLELGDSALYLCASSYRGDTGELFFGEGSRLTVL.

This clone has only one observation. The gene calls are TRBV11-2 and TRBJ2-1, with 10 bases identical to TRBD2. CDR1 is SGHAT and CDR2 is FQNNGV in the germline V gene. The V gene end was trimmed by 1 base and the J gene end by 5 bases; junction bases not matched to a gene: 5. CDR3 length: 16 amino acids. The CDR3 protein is CASSLVASGGHNEQFF. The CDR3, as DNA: TGTGCCAGCAGCTTAGTGGCTAGCGGGGGACACAATGAGCAGTTCTTC. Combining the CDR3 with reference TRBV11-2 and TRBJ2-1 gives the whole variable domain EAGVAQSPRYKIIEKRQSVAFWCNPISGHATLYWYQQILGQGPKLLIQFQNNGVVDDSQLPKDRFSAERLKGVDSTLKIQPAKLEDSAVYLCASSLVASGGHNEQFFGPGTRLTVL.

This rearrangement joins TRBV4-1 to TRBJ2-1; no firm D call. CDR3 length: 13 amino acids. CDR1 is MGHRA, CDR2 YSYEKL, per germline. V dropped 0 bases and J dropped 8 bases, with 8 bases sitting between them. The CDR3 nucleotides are TGCGCCAGCAGCCAAGATCCACGGGATGAGCAGTTCTTC. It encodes CASSQDPRDEQFF.

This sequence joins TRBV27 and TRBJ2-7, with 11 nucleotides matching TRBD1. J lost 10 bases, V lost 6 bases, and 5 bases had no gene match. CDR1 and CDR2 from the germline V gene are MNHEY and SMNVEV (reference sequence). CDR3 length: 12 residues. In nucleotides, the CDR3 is TGTGCCAGCAGGACTGGACAGGGGGCCCAGTACTTC. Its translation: CASRTGQGAQYF.

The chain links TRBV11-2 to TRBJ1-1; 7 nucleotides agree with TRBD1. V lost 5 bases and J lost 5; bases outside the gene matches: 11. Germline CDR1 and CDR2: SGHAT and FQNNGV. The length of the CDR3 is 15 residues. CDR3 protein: CASSPLSTGNTEAFF. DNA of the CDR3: TGTGCCAGCAGCCCCCTATCGACAGGGAATACTGAAGCTTTCTTT. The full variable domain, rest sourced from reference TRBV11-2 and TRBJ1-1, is EAGVAQSPRYKIIEKRQSVAFWCNPISGHATLYWYQQILGQGPKLLIQFQNNGVVDDSQLPKDRFSAERLKGVDSTLKIQPAKLEDSAVYLCASSPLSTGNTEAFFGQGTRLTVV.

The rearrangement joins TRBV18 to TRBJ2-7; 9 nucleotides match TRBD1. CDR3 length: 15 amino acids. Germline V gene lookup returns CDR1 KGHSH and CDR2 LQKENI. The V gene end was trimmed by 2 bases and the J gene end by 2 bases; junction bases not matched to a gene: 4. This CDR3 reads CASSPWDRVTYEQYF. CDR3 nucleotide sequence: TGTGCCAGCTCACCATGGGACAGGGTGACCTACGAGCAGTACTTC.

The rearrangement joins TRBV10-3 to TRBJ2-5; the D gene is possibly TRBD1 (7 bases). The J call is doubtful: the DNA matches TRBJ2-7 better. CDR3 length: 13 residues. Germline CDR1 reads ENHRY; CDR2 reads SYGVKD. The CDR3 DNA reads TGTGCCATCAGGGGGGGACAGATCTACGAGCAGTACTTC. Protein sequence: CAIRGGQIYEQYF.

The CDR3 DNA is TGTGCCAGTGGGCTGGCCCCGGGCACAGATACGCAGTATTTT. It specifies CASGLAPGTDTQYF. The V call is TRBV19, the J call TRBJ2-3, with unresolved D. Germline V gene lookup returns CDR1 LNHDA and CDR2 SQIVND (reference sequence). This CDR3 has 14 residues. V was trimmed by 8 bases and J by 1 base, leaving 13 bases between them. The variable domain in full, with the rest retrieved from reference TRBV19 and TRBJ2-3, is DGGITQSPKYLFRKEGQNVTLSCEQNLNHDAMYWYRQDPGQGLRLIYYSQIVNDFQKGDIAEGYSVSREKKESFPLTVTSAQKNPTAFYLCASGLAPGTDTQYFGPGTRLTVL.

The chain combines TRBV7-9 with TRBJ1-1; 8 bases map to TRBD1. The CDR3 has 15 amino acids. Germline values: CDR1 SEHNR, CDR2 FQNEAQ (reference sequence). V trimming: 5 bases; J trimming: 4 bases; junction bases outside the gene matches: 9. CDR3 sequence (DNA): TGTGCCAGCAGCCTCATCAGGGGGCGGGGCACTGAAGCTTTCTTT. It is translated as CASSLIRGRGTEAFF.

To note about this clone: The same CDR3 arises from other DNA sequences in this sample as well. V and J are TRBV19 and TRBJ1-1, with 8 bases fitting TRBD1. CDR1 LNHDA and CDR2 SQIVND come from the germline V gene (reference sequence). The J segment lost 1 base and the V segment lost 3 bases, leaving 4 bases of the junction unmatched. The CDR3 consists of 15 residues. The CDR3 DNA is TGTGCCAGTAGTATTCCAGGGGGCTCGAACACTGAAGCTTTCTTT. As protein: CASSIPGGSNTEAFF.

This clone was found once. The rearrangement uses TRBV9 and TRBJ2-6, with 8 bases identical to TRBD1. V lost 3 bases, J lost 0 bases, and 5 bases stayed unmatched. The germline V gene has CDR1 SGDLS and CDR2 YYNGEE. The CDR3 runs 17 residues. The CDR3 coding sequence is TGTGCCAGCAGCGGCTTGGGACAGGCCTCTGGGGCCAACGTCCTGACTTTC. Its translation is CASSGLGQASGANVLTF.

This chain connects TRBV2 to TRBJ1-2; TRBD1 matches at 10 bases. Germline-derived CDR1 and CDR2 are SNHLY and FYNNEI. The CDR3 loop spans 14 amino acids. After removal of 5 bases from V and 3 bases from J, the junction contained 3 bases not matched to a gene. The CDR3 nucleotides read TGTGCCAGCAGTCGGGACAGGGGAGACTATGGCTACACCTTC. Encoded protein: CASSRDRGDYGYTF.